The present T cell receptor (beta chain) was sequenced within a study of early T cells in non-severe SARS-CoV-2 infection. Germline V gives CDR1 MGHRA, CDR2 YSYEKL. This CDR3 comprises 15 residues. The V segment lost 4 bases and the J segment 4 bases; nucleotides outside the gene matches: 7. There are many counts of this clonotype. From the 5' RACE reads, TCRdb called clonotypes with MiXCR, one entry per CDR3 protein. The table shows about 49,000 distinct CDR3 sequences, with about 11% occurring only once. This sequence was found in an adult who was a healthcare worker with PCR-confirmed SARS-CoV-2 infection or an uninfected control (not recorded which). This chain links TRBV4-1 with TRBJ1-2; 9 bases agree with TRBD1. The sample comprised whole blood. The CDR3 DNA follows: TGCGCCAGCAGCCTCCACAGGGGGCGAGGCTATGGCTACACCTTC. The encoded protein is CASSLHRGRGYGYTF.